This T cell receptor (beta chain) was identified in a study of blood T cell repertoires in COVID-19. Study details: The origin of the acute and convalescent COVID-19 samples was the United States, Italy and Spain. T cells, B-cell-depleted T cells, or PBMCs supplied cDNA or gDNA.

Trimming took 4 bases from V and 0 from J, leaving 12 bases between them. CDR1 and CDR2 (germline): MNHEY, SVGAGI. The CDR3 is 15 amino acids. Source study methods: Researchers report that nucleated cell counts were estimated from reference gene primer amplification. Some clones are missing from TCRdb's copy, which holds only in-frame ones; the method was immunoSEQ multiplex PCR. V, J and clone size were drawn from that table, and D and trimming were deduced from the DNA. The table lists around 700,000 clones, 80% to 90% of them singletons. The source of this sequence is a woman aged 18-29 years with acute or convalescent COVID-19. The rearrangement uses TRBV6-5 and TRBJ1-1; a possible D gene is TRBD1 (6 bases). The sample taken for sequencing was peripheral blood. CDR3 in DNA: TGTGCCAGCAGTTCTCCCGGGACACTGAACACTGAAGCTTTCTTT. It yields the protein CASSSPGTLNTEAFF.